This T cell receptor (beta chain) appears in the sequencing data of a study of vaccination effects on CD4 cells after COVID-19. Study-level information: It was two doses of either the BNT162b2 or mRNA-1273 vaccine that participants received. Broader study findings: Late after vaccination, infection- and vaccine-induced clones showed marked clonal contraction. There were few convalescent patients in the study and no early post-infection timepoints.

Method: immunoSEQ multiplex PCR; TCRdb's copy keeps in-frame clones and lacks some. This sample has about 73,000 clones, with 78% found just once. CDR1 SGHRS and CDR2 YFSETQ come from the germline V gene. The length of the CDR3 is 15 residues. V was pared by 7 bases and J by 0 bases, with 14 bases between. This clone was found a few times. Antigen unknown. Before any sequencing was done, the ViraFEST assay used viral peptide pools to expand antigen-specific CD4+ T cells. It was after 10 days of culture that CD4+ T cells were isolated. Each vaccine recipient was nucleocapsid antibody negative and had no prior SARS-CoV-2 infection. Researchers swapped half the medium for IL-2 medium on both days 3 and 7.

The receptor was derived from a human donor who received a COVID-19 vaccine. Sequenced here: CD4+ T cells from PBMCs cultured with SARS-CoV-2 spike peptides, sampled before COVID-19 vaccination. V gene TRBV5-1 combines with J gene TRBJ2-1; D is undetermined. CDR3 sequence reads: CASRPQVSSYNEQFF. The CDR3 DNA sequence: TGCGCCAGCCGCCCTCAGGTGAGCTCCTACAATGAGCAGTTCTTC.